A selection of T cell receptor beta chains follows, all from one sample in a study of radiotherapy plus CTLA-4 blockade in lung cancer. Clones were sequenced by immunoSEQ multiplex PCR, and TCRdb holds only the in-frame ones, with some missing. The repertoire holds about 76,000 clones, roughly 80% seen once, with approximately 0.81% in the top ten. The sequencing used peripheral blood, collected from a patient treated with radiotherapy plus ipilimumab. These receptors all stem from a human donor with non-small cell lung cancer who had stable disease on radiotherapy plus ipilimumab. CDR3s include the opening cysteine and the closing phenylalanine or tryptophan. The D gene is left open where the match is weak. Clone size, where shown, is once, few, many, or a class for clones that have expanded.

-	TRBJ2-1	TRBV7-3	-	TGTGCCAGCAGCTTATTCTGGACAGAATCCAATGAGCAGTTCTTC	CASSLFWTESNEQFF
-	TRBJ2-3	TRBV6-1	-	TGTGCCAGCAGTGAATTTCTTATGATTGATTCCACAGATGCGCAGTATTTT	CASSEFLMIDSTDAQYF
TRBD2	TRBJ2-7	TRBV9	-	TGTGCCAGCAGCGTAGGCGAGGGAGGGCAGGGTCTAAAGTACGAGCAGTACTTC	CASSVGEGGQGLKYEQYF
-	TRBJ1-6	TRBV28	-	TGTGCCAGCAGTTTTTCAGGGAAAAATTCACCCCTCCACTTT	CASSFSGKNSPLHF
-	TRBJ2-2	TRBV18	once	TGTGCCAGCTCAACGCGACAGAGGGGGACCGGGGAGCTGTTTTTT	CASSTRQRGTGELFF
-	TRBJ1-2	TRBV4-2	-	TGTGCCAGCAGCCAAGAGTGGGGATCTAACTATGGCTACACCTTC	CASSQEWGSNYGYTF
TRBD1	TRBJ1-1	TRBV6-1	once	TGTGCCAGCAGCCTACGACAGGGGGACACTGAAGCTTTCTTT	CASSLRQGDTEAFF
-	TRBJ1-2	TRBV7-9	-	TGTGCCAGCAGCCCTCGGGGGGGGTCTTCTCTTAGTGGCTACACCTTC	CASSPRGGSSLSGYTF
TRBD1	TRBJ1-1	TRBV5-1	-	TGCGCCAGCAGCCTGAGGACAGGGAGGAACACTGAAGCTTTCTTT	CASSLRTGRNTEAFF
-	TRBJ1-4	TRBV28	-	TGTGCCAGCAGTTCCGCAGGGGCAACTAATGAAAAACTGTTTTTT	CASSSAGATNEKLFF
TRBD2	TRBJ2-7	TRBV19	-	TGTGCCAGTAGTAGGGGACTAGCGGGTACCTACGAGCAGTACTTC	CASSRGLAGTYEQYF
-	TRBJ1-3	TRBV5-1	few	TGCGCCAGCAGCCCGACAGGACTCTCCGGAAACACCATATATTTT	CASSPTGLSGNTIYF
TRBD1	TRBJ2-7	TRBV28	-	TGTGCCAGCAGTTTCGGACAGGACGAGCAGTACTTC	CASSFGQDEQYF
-	TRBJ2-2	TRBV7-2	-	TGTGCCAGCAGCTCACCCCTCCGGGAGCTGTTTTTT	CASSSPLRELFF
-	TRBJ2-7	TRBV6-1	-	TGTGCCAGCAGTCTCTCAGGACTCTCCTACGAGCAGTACTTC	CASSLSGLSYEQYF
-	TRBJ2-3	TRBV4-1	-	TGCGCCAGCAGCCAAGAGAACTTGCGCACAGATACGCAGTATTTT	CASSQENLRTDTQYF